The text below deals with one T cell receptor beta chain. No antigen is known for it. Base-call qualities are not available, and no considerably larger clone is one nucleotide away. According to the study, the label for this sample's time point signals: about 28 days (+/-7) after the second vaccine dose. AZD1222 recipients with second doses at about 4 weeks or about 12 weeks were pooled, because spike-specific TCR depth and breadth did not differ between schedules. The vaccinee samples were drawn from two UK trials, COV001 and COV002, one of which was a single-blind randomized controlled phase 2/3 trial testing AZD1222 (ChAdOx1 nCoV-19) in healthy adults. For TCRbeta chain sequencing, PBMC samples from trial participants were taken at day 0 and at day 28 after the second dose. The CDR3 regions of human TCRbeta chains were analyzed by immunosequencing. The authors' pipeline ran thus. Repertoire TCRs were matched against a reference library of SARS-CoV-2-specific TCRs generated with the MIRA antigen-specificity platform. Breadth was defined as the fraction of unique TCRs that were SARS-CoV-2-associated, and depth was defined as the fraction of total T cells that were SARS-CoV-2-associated. Using the MIRA data, each spike-specific TCR was mapped to the spike region that the TCR reacts to and placed in a CD4 or CD8 class. Log10-transformed breadth and depth values were compared by one-way ANOVA with Sidak's multiple comparisons tests. This immuneACCESS table, as held by TCRdb, lists in-frame sequences with V and J called but not all clones. Of the missing ones, under half trace to an unresolved V gene in checked studies; the others have no known cause. Clone size and V and J calls were adopted from that table, with D and trimming inferred from the DNA. The sample yields 75,000 to 95,000 clones; about 85% were counted once. Over 3.5% of the sample comes from the top ten.

The sample belongs to a study of T cell responses to AZD1222 COVID-19 vaccine (dated by TCRdb to the early 2020s). Regarding the study in general: A total of 233 trial participants underwent TCR sequencing, of whom around 200 received two doses of AZD1222 and 26 received two doses of the MenACWY control vaccine. Trial participants were enrolled by age into subgroups of 18-55, 56-69 and 70-plus years, and around 140, 26 and 57 TCR-sequenced participants, respectively, were included in these subgroups. Results the study describes overall, beyond this receptor: Because no day 14 peak-response samples were available, the repertoires could be characterized only after the peak T cell response. The 56-69-year group was small, and its depth increase did not reach significance, likely because of low power. Vaccine-associated CD4 TCRs spanned the whole spike protein, with dominant responses in regions 160-218 and 743-854. Epitopes outside the regions mutated in the B.1.351 and B.1.1.7 variants were reportedly recognized by nearly half of the unique spike-specific TCRs. After two AZD1222 doses, both the breadth and the depth of spike-specific TCRs were significantly higher than at day 0 and than in MenACWY recipients. Participants were mostly white British and included more females than males, and it was suggested by the authors that clonal diversity may have been underestimated. Conclusions about previously exposed vaccinees were limited because only six AZD1222 recipients were SARS-CoV-2 seropositive at baseline.

At the junction V is shortened by 9 bases and J by 0 bases; bases outside the gene matches: 6. Spanning cysteine to phenylalanine, the CDR3 consists of 15 amino acids. Only CDR3 DNA is held: 45 bases, read in frame from base 1. According to the germline V gene (reference sequence), CDR1 reads LNHDA and CDR2 reads SQIVND. This sequence originates from an adult who received the AZD1222 COVID-19 vaccine. The specimen comprised peripheral blood, sampled 28 days after the second AZD1222 dose. This sequence uses TRBV19 and TRBJ1-4, and 8 bases in between align with TRBD1. The CDR3 reads CASRDRRTTNEKLFF. The DNA reads TGTGCCAGCCGGGACAGGAGGACAACTAATGAAAAACTGTTTTTT. The full variable domain, completed from the reference TRBV19 and TRBJ1-4 proteins outside the CDR3, reads DGGITQSPKYLFRKEGQNVTLSCEQNLNHDAMYWYRQDPGQGLRLIYYSQIVNDFQKGDIAEGYSVSREKKESFPLTVTSAQKNPTAFYLCASRDRRTTNEKLFFGSGTQLSVL.